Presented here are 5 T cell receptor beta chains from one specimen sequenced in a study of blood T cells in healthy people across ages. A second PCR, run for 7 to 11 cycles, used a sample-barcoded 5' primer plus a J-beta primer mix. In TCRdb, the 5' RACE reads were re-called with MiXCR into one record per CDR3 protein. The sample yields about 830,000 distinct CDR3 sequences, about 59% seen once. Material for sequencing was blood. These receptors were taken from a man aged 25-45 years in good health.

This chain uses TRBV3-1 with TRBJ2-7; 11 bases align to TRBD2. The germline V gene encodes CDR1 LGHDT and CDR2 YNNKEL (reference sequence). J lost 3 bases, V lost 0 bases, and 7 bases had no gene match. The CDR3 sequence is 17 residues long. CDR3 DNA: TGTGCCAGCAGCCAAGATCGACTAGCGGGGACCCACTACGAGCAGTACTTC. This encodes CASSQDRLAGTHYEQYF.

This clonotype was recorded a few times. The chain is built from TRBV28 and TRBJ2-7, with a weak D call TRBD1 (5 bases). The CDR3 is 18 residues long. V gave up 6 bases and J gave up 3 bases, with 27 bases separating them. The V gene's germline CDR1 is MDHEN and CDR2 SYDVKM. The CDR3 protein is CASSLLARAYTLNYEQYF. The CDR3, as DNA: TGTGCCAGCAGCCTCCTCGCCAGGGCGTACACCTTAAACTACGAGCAGTACTTC.

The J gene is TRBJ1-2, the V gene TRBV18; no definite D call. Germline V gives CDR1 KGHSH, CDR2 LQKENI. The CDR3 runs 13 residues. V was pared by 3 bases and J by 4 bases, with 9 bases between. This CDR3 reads CASSPSTGYGYTF. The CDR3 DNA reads TGTGCCAGCTCACCGTCGACGGGCTATGGCTACACCTTC. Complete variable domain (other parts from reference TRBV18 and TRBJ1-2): NAGVMQNPRHLVRRRGQEARLRCSPMKGHSHVYWYRQLPEEGLKFMVYLQKENIIDESGMPKERFSAEFPKEGPSILRIQQVVRGDSAAYFCASSPSTGYGYTFGSGTRLTVV.

The CDR3 nucleotides are TGTGCCAGCAGTCCCTTGGGGACTAGCGGCCTTAGCACAGATACGCAGTATTTT. Translation gives CASSPLGTSGLSTDTQYF. The V and J genes are TRBV6-1 and TRBJ2-3, with 11 bases fitting TRBD2. V shed 5 bases, J shed 0 bases, and the junction held 10 bases outside the gene matches. Per the germline V gene, CDR1 is MNHNS and CDR2 is SASEGT. CDR3 length: 18 residues.

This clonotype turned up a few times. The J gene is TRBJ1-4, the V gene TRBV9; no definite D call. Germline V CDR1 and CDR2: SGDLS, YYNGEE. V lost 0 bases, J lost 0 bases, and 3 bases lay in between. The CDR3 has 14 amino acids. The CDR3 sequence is CASSVVATNEKLFF. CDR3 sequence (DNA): TGTGCCAGCAGCGTAGTTGCAACTAATGAAAAACTGTTTTTT.